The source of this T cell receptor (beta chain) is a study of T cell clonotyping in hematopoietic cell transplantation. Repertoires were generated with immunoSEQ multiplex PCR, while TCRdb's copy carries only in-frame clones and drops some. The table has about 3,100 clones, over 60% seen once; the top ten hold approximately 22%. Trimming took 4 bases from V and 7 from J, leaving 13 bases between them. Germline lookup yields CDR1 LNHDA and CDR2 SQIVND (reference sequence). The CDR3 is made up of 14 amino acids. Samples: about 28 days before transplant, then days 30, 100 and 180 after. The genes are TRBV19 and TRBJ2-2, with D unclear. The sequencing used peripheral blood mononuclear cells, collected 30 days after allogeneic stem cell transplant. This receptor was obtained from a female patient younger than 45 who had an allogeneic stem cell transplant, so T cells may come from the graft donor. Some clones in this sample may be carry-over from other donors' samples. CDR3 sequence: CASSTPPDFGELFF. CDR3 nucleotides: TGTGCCAGTAGTACCCCCCCGGATTTCGGGGAGCTGTTTTTT.